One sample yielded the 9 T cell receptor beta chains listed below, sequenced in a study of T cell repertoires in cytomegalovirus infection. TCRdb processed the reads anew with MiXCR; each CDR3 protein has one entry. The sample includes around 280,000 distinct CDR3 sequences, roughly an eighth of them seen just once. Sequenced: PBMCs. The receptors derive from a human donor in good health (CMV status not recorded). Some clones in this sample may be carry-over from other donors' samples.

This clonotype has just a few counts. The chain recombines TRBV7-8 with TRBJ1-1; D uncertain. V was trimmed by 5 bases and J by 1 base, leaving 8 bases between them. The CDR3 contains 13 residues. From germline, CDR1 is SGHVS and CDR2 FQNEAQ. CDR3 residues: CASSASQNTEAFF. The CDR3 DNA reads TGTGCCAGCAGCGCCTCTCAGAACACTGAAGCTTTCTTT. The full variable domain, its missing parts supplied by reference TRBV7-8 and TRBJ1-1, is GAGVSQSPRYKVAKRGQDVALRCDPISGHVSLFWYQQALGQGPEFLTYFQNEAQLDKSGLPSDRFFAERPEGSVSTLKIQRTQQEDSAVYLCASSASQNTEAFFGQGTRLTVV.

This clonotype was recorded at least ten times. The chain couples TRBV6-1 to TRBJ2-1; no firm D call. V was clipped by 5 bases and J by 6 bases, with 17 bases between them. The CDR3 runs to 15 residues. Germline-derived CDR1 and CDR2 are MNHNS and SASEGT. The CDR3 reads CASSPAILQFNEQFF. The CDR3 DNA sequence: TGTGCCAGCAGTCCAGCGATTCTTCAGTTCAATGAGCAGTTCTTC.

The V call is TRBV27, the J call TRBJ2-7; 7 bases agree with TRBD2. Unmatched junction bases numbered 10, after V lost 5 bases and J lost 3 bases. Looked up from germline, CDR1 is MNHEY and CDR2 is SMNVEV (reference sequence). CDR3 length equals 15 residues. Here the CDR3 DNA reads TGTGCCAGCAGTCTCCAACTAGCGCGGGGCTACGAGCAGTACTTC. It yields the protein CASSLQLARGYEQYF.

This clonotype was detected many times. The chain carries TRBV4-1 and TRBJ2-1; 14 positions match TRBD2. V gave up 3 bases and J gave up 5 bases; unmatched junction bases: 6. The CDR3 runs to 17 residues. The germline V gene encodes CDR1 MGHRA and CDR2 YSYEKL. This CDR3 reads CASSHRPGLAGDNEQFF. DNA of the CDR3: TGCGCCAGCAGCCACCGACCGGGACTAGCGGGAGACAATGAGCAGTTCTTC.

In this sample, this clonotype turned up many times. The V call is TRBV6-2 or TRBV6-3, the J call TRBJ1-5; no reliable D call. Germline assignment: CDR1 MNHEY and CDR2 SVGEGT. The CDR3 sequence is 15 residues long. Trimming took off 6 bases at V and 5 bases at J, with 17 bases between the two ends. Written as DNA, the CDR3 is TGTGCCAGCAGAACGTCTCGACGGTTTCATCAGCCCCAGCATTTT. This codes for CASRTSRRFHQPQHF.

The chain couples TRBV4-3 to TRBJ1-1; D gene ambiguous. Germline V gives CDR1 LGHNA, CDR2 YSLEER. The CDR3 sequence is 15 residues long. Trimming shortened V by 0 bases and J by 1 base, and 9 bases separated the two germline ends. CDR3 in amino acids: CASSQDTASNTEAFF. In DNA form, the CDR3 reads TGCGCCAGCAGCCAAGACACGGCATCGAACACTGAAGCTTTCTTT.

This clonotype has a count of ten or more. Here the CDR3 reads CASSVGQGFDEQFF. DNA for the CDR3: TGTGCCAGCAGCGTAGGACAGGGTTTCGATGAGCAGTTCTTC. V gene TRBV14 combines with J gene TRBJ2-1; 8 bases agree with TRBD1. V lost 5 bases, J lost 8 bases, and 8 bases stayed unmatched. The germline gives CDR1 SGHDN, CDR2 FVKESK. This CDR3 is built from 14 residues.

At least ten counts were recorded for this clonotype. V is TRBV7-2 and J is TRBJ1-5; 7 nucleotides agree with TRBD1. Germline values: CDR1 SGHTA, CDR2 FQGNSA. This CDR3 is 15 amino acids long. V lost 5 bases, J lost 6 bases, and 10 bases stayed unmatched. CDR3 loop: CASSPQEGAGQPQHF. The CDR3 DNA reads TGTGCCAGCAGCCCCCAGGAGGGGGCTGGTCAGCCCCAGCATTTT.

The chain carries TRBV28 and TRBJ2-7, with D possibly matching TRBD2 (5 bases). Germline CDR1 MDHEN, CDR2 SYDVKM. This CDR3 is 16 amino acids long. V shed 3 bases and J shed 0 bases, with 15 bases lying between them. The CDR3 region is CASSFPETGFSYEQYF. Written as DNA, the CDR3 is TGTGCCAGCAGTTTCCCAGAGACGGGATTCTCCTACGAGCAGTACTTC.